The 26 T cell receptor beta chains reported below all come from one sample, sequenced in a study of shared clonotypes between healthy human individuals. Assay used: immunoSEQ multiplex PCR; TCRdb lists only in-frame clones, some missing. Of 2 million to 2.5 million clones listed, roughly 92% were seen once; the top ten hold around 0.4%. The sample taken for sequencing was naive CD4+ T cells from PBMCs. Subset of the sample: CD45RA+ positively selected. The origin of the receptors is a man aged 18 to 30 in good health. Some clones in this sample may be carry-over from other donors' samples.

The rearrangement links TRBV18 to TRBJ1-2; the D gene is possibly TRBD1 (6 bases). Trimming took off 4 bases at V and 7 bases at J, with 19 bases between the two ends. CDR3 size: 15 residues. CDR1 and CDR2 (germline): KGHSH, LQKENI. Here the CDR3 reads CASSLQTGSSGGYTF. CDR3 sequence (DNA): TGTGCCAGCTCACTTCAGACAGGCTCATCAGGTGGCTACACCTTC. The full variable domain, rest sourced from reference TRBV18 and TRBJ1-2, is NAGVMQNPRHLVRRRGQEARLRCSPMKGHSHVYWYRQLPEEGLKFMVYLQKENIIDESGMPKERFSAEFPKEGPSILRIQQVVRGDSAAYFCASSLQTGSSGGYTFGSGTRLTVV.

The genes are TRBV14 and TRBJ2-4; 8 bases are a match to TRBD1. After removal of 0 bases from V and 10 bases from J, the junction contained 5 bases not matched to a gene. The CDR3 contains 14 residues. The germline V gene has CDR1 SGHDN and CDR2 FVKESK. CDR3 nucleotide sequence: TGTGCCAGCAGCCAAGACCCCGGACAGGGAATTCAGTACTTC. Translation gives CASSQDPGQGIQYF.

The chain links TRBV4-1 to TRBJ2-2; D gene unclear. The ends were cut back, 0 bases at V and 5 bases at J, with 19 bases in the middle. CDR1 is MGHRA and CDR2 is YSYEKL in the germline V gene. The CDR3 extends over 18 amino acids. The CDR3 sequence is CASSQDFRRAFRTGELFF. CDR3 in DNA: TGCGCCAGCAGCCAAGATTTCCGTCGAGCGTTTAGGACCGGGGAGCTGTTTTTT.

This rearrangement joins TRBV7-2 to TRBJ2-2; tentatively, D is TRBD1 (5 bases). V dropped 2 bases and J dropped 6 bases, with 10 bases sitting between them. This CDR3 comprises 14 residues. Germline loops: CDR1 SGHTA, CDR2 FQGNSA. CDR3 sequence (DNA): TGTGCCAGCAGCTTACAGGGAAATGCCGGGGAGCTGTTTTTT. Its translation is CASSLQGNAGELFF.

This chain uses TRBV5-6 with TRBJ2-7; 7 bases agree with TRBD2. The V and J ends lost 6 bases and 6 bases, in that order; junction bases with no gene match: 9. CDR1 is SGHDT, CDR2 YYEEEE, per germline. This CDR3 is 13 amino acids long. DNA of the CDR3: TGTGCCAGCACCACGGGAGGAGTAAGCGAGCAGTACTTC. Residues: CASTTGGVSEQYF. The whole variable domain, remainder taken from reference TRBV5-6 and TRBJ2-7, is DAGVTQSPTHLIKTRGQQVTLRCSPKSGHDTVSWYQQALGQGPQFIFQYYEEEERQRGNFPDRFSGHQFPNYSSELNVNALLLGDSALYLCASTTGGVSEQYFGPGTRLTVT.

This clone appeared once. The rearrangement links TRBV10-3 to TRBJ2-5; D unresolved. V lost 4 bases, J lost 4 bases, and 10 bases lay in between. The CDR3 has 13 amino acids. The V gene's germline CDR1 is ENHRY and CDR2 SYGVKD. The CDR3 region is CAISVTPLETQYF. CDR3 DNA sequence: TGTGCCATCAGTGTAACCCCCTTAGAGACCCAGTACTTC.

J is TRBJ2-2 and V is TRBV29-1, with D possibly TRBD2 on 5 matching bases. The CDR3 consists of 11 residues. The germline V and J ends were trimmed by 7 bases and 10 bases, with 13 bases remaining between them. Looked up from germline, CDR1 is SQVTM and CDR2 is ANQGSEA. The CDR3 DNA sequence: TGCAGCGGGACTGTGAACTTGGAGCTGTTTTTT. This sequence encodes CSGTVNLELFF.

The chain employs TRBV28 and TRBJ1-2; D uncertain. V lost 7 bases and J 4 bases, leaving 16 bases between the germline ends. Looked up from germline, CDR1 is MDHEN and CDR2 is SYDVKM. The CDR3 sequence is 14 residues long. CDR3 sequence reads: CASIPSDLFYGYTF. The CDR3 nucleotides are TGTGCCAGCATCCCTTCGGACCTCTTCTATGGCTACACCTTC.

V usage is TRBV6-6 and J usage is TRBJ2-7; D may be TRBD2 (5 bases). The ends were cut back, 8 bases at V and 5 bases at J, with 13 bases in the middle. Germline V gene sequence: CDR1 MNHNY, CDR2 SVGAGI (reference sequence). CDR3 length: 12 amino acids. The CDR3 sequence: CASAGSSDEQYF. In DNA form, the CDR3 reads TGTGCCAGCGCGGGCTCCTCGGACGAGCAGTACTTC.

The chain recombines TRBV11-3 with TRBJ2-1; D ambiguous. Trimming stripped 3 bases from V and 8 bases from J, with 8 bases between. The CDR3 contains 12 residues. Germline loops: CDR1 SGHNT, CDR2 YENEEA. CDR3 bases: TGTGCCAGCAGCTTTTCCAATGATGAGCAGTTCTTC. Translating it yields CASSFSNDEQFF.

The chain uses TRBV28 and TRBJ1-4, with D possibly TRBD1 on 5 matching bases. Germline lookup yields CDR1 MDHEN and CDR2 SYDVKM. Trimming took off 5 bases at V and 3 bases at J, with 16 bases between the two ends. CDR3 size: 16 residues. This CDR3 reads CASSPHPGRANEKLFF. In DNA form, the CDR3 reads TGTGCCAGCAGTCCCCACCCGGGGCGAGCTAATGAAAAACTGTTTTTT.

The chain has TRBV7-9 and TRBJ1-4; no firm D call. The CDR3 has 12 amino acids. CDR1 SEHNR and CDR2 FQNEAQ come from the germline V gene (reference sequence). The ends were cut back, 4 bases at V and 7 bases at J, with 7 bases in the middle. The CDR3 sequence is CASSWSSEKLFF. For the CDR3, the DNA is TGTGCCAGCAGCTGGTCCAGTGAAAAACTGTTTTTT.

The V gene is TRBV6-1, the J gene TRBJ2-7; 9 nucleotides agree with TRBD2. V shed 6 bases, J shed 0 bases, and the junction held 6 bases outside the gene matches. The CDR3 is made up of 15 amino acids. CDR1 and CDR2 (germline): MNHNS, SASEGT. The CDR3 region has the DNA TGTGCCAGCAGGTCGACTAGCGGCCTCTCCTACGAGCAGTACTTC. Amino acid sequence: CASRSTSGLSYEQYF.

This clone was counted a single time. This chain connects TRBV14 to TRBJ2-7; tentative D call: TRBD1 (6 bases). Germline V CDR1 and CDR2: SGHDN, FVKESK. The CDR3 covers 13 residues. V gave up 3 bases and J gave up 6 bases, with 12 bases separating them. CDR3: CASSQQTGSEQYF. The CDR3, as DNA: TGTGCCAGCAGCCAGCAAACAGGGAGCGAGCAGTACTTC.

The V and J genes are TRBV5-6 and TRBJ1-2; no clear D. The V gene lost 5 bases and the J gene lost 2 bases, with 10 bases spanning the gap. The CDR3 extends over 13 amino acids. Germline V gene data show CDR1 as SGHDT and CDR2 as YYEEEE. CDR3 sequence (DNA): TGTGCCAGCAGACTGGCGGCAAACTATGGCTACACCTTC. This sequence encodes CASRLAANYGYTF.

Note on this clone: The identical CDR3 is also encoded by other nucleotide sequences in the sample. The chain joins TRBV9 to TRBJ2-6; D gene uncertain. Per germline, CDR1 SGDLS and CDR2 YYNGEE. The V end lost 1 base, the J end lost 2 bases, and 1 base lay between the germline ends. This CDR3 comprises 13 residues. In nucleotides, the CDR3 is TGTGCCAGCAGCGTACCTGGGGCCAACGTCCTGACTTTC. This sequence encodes CASSVPGANVLTF. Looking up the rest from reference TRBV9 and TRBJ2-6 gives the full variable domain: DSGVTQTPKHLITATGQRVTLRCSPRSGDLSVYWYQQSLDQGLQFLIQYYNGEERAKGNILERFSAQQFPDLHSELNLSSLELGDSALYFCASSVPGANVLTFGAGSRLTVL.

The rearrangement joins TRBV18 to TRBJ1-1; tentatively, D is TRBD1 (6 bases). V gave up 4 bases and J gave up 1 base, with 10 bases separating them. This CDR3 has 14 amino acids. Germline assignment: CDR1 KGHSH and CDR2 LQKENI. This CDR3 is CASSLTGTNTEAFF. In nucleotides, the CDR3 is TGTGCCAGCTCACTCACAGGGACGAACACTGAAGCTTTCTTT. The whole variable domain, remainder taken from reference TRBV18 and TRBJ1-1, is NAGVMQNPRHLVRRRGQEARLRCSPMKGHSHVYWYRQLPEEGLKFMVYLQKENIIDESGMPKERFSAEFPKEGPSILRIQQVVRGDSAAYFCASSLTGTNTEAFFGQGTRLTVV.

CDR3 in DNA: TGTGCCAGCAGCTTAGGGGTTTGGGGAACCCAGTTCTTC. This codes for CASSLGVWGTQFF. The chain employs TRBV7-6 and TRBJ2-1; D is undetermined. Trimming took 1 base from V and 13 from J, leaving 14 bases between them. The CDR3 runs 13 residues. CDR1 SGHVS and CDR2 FNYEAQ come from the germline V gene.

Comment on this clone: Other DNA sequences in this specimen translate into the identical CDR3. The CDR3 DNA reads TGTGCCAGCCGCGGACAGACGAACACCGGGGAGCTGTTTTTT. Its protein product is CASRGQTNTGELFF. V gene TRBV28 combines with J gene TRBJ2-2; perhaps TRBD1 as D (6 bases). Trimming cost V 8 bases and J 0 bases, with 10 bases left between them. This CDR3 has 14 residues. CDR1 is MDHEN and CDR2 is SYDVKM in the germline V gene.

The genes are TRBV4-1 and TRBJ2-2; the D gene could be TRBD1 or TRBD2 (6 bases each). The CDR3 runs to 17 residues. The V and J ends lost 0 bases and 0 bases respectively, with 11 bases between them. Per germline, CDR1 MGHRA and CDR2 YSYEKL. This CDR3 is CASSQEWGAANTGELFF. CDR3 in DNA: TGCGCCAGCAGCCAAGAGTGGGGGGCCGCGAACACCGGGGAGCTGTTTTTT.

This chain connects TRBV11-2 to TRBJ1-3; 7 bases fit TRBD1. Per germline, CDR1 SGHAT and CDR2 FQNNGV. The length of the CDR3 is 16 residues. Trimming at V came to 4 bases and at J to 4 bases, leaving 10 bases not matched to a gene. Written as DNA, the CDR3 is TGTGCCAGCAGCTCACAGGGGTCTACATCGGGAAACACCATATATTTT. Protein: CASSSQGSTSGNTIYF.

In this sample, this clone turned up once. This CDR3 is CAINNREEDTQYF. The DNA of the CDR3 is TGTGCCATCAATAACAGGGAAGAGGATACGCAGTATTTT. V is TRBV10-3 and J is TRBJ2-3; D possibly corresponds to TRBD1 (6 bases). The CDR3 totals 13 residues. V was pared by 7 bases and J by 6 bases, with 14 bases between. Germline-derived CDR1 and CDR2 are ENHRY and SYGVKD.

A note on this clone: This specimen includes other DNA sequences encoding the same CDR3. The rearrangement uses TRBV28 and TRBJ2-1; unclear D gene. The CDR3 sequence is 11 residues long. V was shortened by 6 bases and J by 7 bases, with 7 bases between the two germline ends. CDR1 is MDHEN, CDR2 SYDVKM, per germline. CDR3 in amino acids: CASSSYNEQFF. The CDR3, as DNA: TGTGCCAGCAGCTCTTATAATGAGCAGTTCTTC.

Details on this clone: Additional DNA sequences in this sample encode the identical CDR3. CDR3 in DNA: TGTGCCAGCAGCTTAGCGGGGGTCTACGAGCAGTACTTC. Its protein is CASSLAGVYEQYF. The V call is TRBV7-9, the J call TRBJ2-7; D may be TRBD1 or TRBD2 (5 bases each). V lost 0 bases to trimming and J lost 3 bases, with 6 bases between them. Germline loops: CDR1 SEHNR, CDR2 FQNEAQ (reference sequence). The CDR3 runs to 13 residues.

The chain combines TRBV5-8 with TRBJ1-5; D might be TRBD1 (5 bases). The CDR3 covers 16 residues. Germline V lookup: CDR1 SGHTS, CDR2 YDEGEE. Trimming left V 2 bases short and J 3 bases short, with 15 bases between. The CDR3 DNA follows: TGTGCCAGCAGCTTACGGGGGTCCGGGGTCAATCAGCCCCAGCATTTT. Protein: CASSLRGSGVNQPQHF.

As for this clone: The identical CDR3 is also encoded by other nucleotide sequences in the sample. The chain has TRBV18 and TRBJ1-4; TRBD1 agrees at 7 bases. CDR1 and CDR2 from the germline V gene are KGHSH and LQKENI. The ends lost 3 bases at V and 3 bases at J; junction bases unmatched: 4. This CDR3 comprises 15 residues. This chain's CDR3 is CASSPRGSANEKLFF. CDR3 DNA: TGTGCCAGCTCACCCAGGGGGTCGGCTAATGAAAAACTGTTTTTT.